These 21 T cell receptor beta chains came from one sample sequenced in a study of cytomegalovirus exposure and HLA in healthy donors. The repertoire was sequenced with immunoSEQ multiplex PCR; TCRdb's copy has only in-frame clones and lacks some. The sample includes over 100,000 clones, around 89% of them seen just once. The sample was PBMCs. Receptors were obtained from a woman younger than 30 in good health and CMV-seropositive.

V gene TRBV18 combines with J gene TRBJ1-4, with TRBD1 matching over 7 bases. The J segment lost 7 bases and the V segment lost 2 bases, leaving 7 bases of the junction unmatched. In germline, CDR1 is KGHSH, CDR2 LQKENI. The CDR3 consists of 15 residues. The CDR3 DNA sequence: TGTGCCAGCTCACCATACACAGGGGTGGCTGAAAAACTGTTTTTT. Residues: CASSPYTGVAEKLFF.

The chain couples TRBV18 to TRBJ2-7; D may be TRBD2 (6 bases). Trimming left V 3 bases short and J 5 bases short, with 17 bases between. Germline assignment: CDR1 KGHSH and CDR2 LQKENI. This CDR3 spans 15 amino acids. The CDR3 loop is CASSPTAAGGNEQYF. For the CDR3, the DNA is TGTGCCAGCTCACCGACGGCGGCTGGGGGGAACGAGCAGTACTTC.

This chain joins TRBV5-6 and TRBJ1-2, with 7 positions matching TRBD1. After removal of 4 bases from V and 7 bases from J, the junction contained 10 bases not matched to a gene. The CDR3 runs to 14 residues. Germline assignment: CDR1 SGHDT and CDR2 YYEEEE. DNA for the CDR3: TGTGCCAGCAGCCCCCAGGGGGGCGGCAGTGGCTACACCTTC. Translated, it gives CASSPQGGGSGYTF.

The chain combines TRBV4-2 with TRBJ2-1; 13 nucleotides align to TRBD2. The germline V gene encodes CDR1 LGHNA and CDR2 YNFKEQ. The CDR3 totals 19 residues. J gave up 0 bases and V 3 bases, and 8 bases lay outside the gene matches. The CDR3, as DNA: TGTGCCAGCAGCCACTCGACTAGCGGGAGGAGAACCTCCTACAATGAGCAGTTCTTC. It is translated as CASSHSTSGRRTSYNEQFF.

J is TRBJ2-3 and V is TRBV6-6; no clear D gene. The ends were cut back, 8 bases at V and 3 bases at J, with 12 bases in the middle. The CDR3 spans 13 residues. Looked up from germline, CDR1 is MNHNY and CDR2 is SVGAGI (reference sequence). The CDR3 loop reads CASVEGGTDTQYF. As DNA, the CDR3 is TGTGCCAGCGTCGAAGGCGGAACAGATACGCAGTATTTT.

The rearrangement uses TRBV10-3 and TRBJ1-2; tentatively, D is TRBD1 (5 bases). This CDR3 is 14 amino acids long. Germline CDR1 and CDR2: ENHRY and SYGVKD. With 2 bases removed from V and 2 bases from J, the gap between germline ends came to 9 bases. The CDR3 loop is CAISEGAGNYGYTF. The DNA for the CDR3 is TGTGCCATCAGTGAGGGGGCAGGGAACTATGGCTACACCTTC.

CDR3 DNA: TGTGCTTTCCCGAGGGCTCCCTGGGAGGGGTCTGGAAACACCATATATTTT. Its translation: CAFPRAPWEGSGNTIYF. The rearrangement uses TRBV12-5 and TRBJ1-3; TRBD1 is a possible D gene (5 bases). This CDR3 has 17 residues. Deletions cut 11 bases from V and 1 base from J, with 24 bases between. Germline CDR1 is LGHNT and CDR2 is FRNRAP. The entire variable domain, with the rest obtained from reference TRBV12-5 and TRBJ1-3, is as follows: DARVTQTPRHKVTEMGQEVTMRCQPILGHNTVFWYRQTMMQGLELLAYFRNRAPLDDSGMPKDRFSAEMPDATLATLKIQPSEPRDSAVYFCAFPRAPWEGSGNTIYFGEGSWLTVV.

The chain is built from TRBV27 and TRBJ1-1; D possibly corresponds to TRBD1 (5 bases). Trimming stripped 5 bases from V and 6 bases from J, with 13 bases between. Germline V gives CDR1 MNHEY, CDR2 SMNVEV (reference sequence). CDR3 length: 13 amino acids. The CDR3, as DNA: TGTGCCAGCAGTGGGGCCCCGTGGGCTGAAGCTTTCTTT. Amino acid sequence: CASSGAPWAEAFF.

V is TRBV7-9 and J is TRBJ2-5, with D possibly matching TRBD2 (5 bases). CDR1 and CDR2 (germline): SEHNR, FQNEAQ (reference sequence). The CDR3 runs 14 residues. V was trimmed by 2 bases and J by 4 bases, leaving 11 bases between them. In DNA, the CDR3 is TGTGCCAGCAGCTTACACCGCGCGGGAGAGACCCAGTACTTC. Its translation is CASSLHRAGETQYF. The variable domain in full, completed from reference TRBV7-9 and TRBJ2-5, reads DTGVSQNPRHKITKRGQNVTFRCDPISEHNRLYWYRQTLGQGPEFLTYFQNEAQLEKSRLLSDRFSAERPKGSFSTLEIQRTEQGDSAMYLCASSLHRAGETQYFGPGTRLLVL.

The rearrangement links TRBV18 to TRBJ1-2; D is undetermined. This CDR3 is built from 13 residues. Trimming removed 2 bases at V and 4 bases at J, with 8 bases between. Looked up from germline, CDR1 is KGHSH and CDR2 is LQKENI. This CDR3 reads CASSPAQSYGYTF. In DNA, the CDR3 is TGTGCCAGCTCACCAGCCCAGTCCTATGGCTACACCTTC.

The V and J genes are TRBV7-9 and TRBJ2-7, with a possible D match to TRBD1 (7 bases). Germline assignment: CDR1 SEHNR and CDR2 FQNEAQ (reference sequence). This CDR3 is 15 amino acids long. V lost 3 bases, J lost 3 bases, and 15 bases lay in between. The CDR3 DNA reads TGTGCCAGCAGCTTGGCCCCAGGGGGGCACTACGAGCAGTACTTC. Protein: CASSLAPGGHYEQYF.

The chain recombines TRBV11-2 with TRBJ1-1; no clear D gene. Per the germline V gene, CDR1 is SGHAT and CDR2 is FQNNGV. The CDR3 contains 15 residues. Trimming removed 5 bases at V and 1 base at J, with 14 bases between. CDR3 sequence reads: CASSRVEGTNTEAFF. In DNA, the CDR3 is TGTGCCAGCAGCCGGGTGGAGGGAACGAACACTGAAGCTTTCTTT. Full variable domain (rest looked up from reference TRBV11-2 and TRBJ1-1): EAGVAQSPRYKIIEKRQSVAFWCNPISGHATLYWYQQILGQGPKLLIQFQNNGVVDDSQLPKDRFSAERLKGVDSTLKIQPAKLEDSAVYLCASSRVEGTNTEAFFGQGTRLTVV.

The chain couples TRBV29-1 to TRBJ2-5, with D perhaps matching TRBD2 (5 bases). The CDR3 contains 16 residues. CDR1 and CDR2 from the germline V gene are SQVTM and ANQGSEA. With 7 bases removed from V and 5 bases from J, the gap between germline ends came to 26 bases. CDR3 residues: CSALNQPGPKRETQYF. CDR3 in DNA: TGCAGCGCCTTAAACCAACCGGGCCCTAAGCGGGAGACCCAGTACTTC. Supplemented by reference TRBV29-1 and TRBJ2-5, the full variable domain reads SAVISQKPSRDICQRGTSLTIQCQVDSQVTMMFWYRQQPGQSLTLIATANQGSEATYESGFVIDKFPISRPNLTFSTLTVSNMSPEDSSIYLCSALNQPGPKRETQYFGPGTRLLVL.

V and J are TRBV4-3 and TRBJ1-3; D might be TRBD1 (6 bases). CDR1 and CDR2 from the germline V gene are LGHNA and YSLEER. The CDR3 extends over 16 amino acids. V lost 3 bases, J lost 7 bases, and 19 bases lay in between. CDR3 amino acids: CASSQETTGFTNTIYF. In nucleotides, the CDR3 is TGCGCCAGCAGCCAGGAGACCACAGGGTTTACGAACACCATATATTTT.

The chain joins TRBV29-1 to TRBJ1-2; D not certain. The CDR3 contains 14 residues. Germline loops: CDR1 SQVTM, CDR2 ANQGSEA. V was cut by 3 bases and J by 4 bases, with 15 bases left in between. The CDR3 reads CSVDDEGGFYGYTF. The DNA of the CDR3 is TGCAGCGTTGACGACGAGGGAGGTTTCTATGGCTACACCTTC.

The CDR3 coding sequence is TGTGCCAGCTCAACCCGGGCAGGGGGTGACACTGAAGCTTTCTTT. It yields the protein CASSTRAGGDTEAFF. J is TRBJ1-1 and V is TRBV18, with 7 bases matching TRBD1. CDR1 and CDR2 (germline): KGHSH, LQKENI. The trim removed 5 bases at V and 3 bases at J, leaving 9 bases unmatched. The CDR3 extends over 15 amino acids.

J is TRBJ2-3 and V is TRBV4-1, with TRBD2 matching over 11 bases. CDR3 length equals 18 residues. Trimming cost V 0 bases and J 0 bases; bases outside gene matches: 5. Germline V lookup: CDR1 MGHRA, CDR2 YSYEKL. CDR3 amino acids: CASSQDPGLAVSTDTQYF. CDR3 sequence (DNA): TGCGCCAGCAGCCAAGACCCGGGACTAGCGGTTAGCACAGATACGCAGTATTTT.

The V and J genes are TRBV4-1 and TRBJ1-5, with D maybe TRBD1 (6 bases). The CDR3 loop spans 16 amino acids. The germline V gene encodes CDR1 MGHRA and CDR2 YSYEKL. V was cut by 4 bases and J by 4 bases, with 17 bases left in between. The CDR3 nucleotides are TGCGCCAGCAGCCGCAGGGGTGGGGACACTAATCAGCCCCAGCATTTT. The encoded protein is CASSRRGGDTNQPQHF.

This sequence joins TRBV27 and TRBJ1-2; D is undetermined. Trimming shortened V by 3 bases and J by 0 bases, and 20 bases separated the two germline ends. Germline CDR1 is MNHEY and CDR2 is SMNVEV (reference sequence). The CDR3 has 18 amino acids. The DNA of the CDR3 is TGTGCCAGCAGTTTCGCCGCCGGCGGCACTAATACTAACTATGGCTACACCTTC. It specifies CASSFAAGGTNTNYGYTF.

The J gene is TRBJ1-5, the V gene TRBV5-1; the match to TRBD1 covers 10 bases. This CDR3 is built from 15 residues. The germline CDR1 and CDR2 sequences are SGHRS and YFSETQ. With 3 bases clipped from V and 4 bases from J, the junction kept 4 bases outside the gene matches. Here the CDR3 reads CASSSGTGVNQPQHF. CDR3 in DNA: TGCGCCAGCAGCTCCGGGACAGGGGTTAATCAGCCCCAGCATTTT.

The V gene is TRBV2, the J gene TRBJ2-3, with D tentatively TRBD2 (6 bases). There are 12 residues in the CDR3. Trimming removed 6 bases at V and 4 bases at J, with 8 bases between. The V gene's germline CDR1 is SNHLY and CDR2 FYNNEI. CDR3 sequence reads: CASRREADTQYF. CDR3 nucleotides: TGTGCCAGCAGAAGGGAGGCAGATACGCAGTATTTT.